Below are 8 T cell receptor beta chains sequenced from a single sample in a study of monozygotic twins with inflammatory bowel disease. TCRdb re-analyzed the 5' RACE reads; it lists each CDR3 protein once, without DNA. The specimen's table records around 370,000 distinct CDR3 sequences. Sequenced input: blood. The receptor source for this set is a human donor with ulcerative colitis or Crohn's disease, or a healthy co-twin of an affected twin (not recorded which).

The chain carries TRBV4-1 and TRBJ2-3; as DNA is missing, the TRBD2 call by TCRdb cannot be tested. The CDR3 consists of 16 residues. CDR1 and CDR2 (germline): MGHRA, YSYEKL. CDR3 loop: CASSQEGGLAADTQYF.

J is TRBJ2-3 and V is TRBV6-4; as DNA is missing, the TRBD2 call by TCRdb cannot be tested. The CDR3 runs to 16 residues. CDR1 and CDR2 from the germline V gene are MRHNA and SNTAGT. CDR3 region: CASSDSLSGGPDTQYF.

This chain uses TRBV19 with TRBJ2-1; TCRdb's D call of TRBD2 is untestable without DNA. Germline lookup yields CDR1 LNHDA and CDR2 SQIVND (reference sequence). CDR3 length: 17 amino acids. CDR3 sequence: CASSIRTSGMSYNEQFF. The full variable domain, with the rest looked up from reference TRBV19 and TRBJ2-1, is DGGITQSPKYLFRKEGQNVTLSCEQNLNHDAMYWYRQDPGQGLRLIYYSQIVNDFQKGDIAEGYSVSREKKESFPLTVTSAQKNPTAFYLCASSIRTSGMSYNEQFFGPGTRLTVL.

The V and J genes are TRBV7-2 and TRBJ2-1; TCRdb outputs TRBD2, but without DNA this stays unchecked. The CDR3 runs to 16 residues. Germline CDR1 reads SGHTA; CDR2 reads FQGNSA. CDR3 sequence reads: CASSLGLAGGANEQFF.

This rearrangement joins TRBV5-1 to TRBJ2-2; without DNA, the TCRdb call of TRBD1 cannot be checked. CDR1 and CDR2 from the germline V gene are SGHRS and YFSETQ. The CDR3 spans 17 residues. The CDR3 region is CASSLYAGTGNTGELFF.

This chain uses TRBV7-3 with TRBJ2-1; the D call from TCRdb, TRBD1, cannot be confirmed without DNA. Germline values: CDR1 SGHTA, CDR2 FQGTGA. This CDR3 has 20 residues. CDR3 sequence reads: CASSLKRAGANSSSYNEQFF. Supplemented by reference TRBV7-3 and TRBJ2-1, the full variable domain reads GAGVSQTPSNKVTEKGKYVELRCDPISGHTALYWYRQSLGQGPEFLIYFQGTGAADDSGLPNDRFFAVRPEGSVSTLKIQRTERGDSAVYLCASSLKRAGANSSSYNEQFFGPGTRLTVL.

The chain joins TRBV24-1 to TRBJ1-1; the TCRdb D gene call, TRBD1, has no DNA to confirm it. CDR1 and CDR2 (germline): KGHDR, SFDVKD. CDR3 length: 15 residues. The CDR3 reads CATSDNRGGLTEAFF.

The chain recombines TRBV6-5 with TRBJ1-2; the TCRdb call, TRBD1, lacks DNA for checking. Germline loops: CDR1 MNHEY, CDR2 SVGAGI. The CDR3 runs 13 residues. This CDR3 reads CASIGVRAYGYTF.